The rows below give T cell receptor beta chains drawn from one sample of a study of a mutant IDH1 vaccine in newly diagnosed glioma. TCRdb's copy holds only in-frame clones and misses some; the assay was immunoSEQ multiplex PCR. In the table there are around 50,000 clones, 78% of which are singletons. Their specific antigens are unknown. The sample consisted of PBMCs, taken from a glioma patient whose treatment included an IDH1 peptide vaccine. The source of these receptors is a man aged 45 to 65 with glioma. The CDR3 runs from the conserved cysteine through the conserved F or W. Fields, in order: V gene, D gene, clone size, J gene, CDR3 protein, CDR3 DNA. D genes are given only for firm matches. Rows give clone size only sometimes, using once, few, many, or a class for an expanded clone.

TRBV7-9,-,-,TRBJ1-1,CASTRGGTEAFF,TGTGCCAGCACCCGCGGGGGCACTGAAGCTTTCTTT
TRBV7-2,TRBD1,-,TRBJ2-7,CASSLGDRGAYEQYF,TGTGCCAGCAGCTTAGGGGACAGGGGGGCCTACGAGCAGTACTTC
TRBV9,-,few,TRBJ2-7,CASSSGTLSSYEQYF,TGTGCCAGCTCTTCCGGGACACTCAGCTCCTACGAGCAGTACTTC
TRBV6-6,-,-,TRBJ1-2,CASSSGTPYGYTF,TGTGCCAGCAGCTCCGGGACCCCCTATGGCTACACCTTC
TRBV18,-,-,TRBJ1-1,CASSSPARGVTEAFF,TGTGCCAGCTCCTCTCCCGCGAGGGGGGTTACTGAAGCTTTCTTT
TRBV10-3,TRBD1,-,TRBJ2-2,CAINDRGVGTGELFF,TGTGCCATCAACGACAGGGGGGTCGGCACCGGGGAGCTGTTTTTT
TRBV6-1,TRBD1,-,TRBJ1-2,CASTSGQGYYGYTF,TGTGCCAGCACAAGCGGACAGGGGTACTATGGCTACACCTTC
TRBV5-5,-,-,TRBJ1-1,CASSSDYTEAFF,TGTGCCAGCAGCTCCGATTACACTGAAGCTTTCTTT
TRBV5-6,-,-,TRBJ2-7,CASSWTEGSYEQYF,TGTGCCAGCAGCTGGACCGAGGGGTCCTACGAGCAGTACTTC
TRBV9,-,-,TRBJ1-2,CASGGQTMTGSF,TGTGCCAGCGGAGGACAGACGATGACAGGAAGCTTC
TRBV5-1,-,-,TRBJ1-4,CASSRGAREKLFF,TGCGCCAGCAGCCGGGGGGCTAGGGAAAAACTGTTTTTT
TRBV27,TRBD2,few,TRBJ2-1,CASTLLTSGGVYNEQFF,TGTGCCAGCACCTTATTGACTAGCGGGGGGGTGTACAATGAGCAGTTCTTC
TRBV7-2,-,-,TRBJ1-6,CASSLVAGVNSPLHF,TGTGCCAGCAGCTTAGTGGCAGGGGTGAATTCACCCCTCCACTTT
TRBV5-1,-,-,TRBJ2-1,CASSRRAGAEQFF,TGCGCCAGCAGCCGGCGGGCGGGGGCTGAGCAGTTCTTC
TRBV4-3,TRBD1,few,TRBJ2-1,CASSQDRQGNEQFF,TGCGCCAGCAGCCAAGACCGACAGGGCAATGAGCAGTTCTTC
TRBV7-9,TRBD2,-,TRBJ2-7,CASSFPEGSGGTSYEQYF,TGTGCCAGCAGCTTCCCCGAGGGTAGCGGGGGGACCTCCTACGAGCAGTACTTC
TRBV4-1,TRBD1,-,TRBJ1-5,CASRPYIGGGQPQHF,TGCGCCAGCAGGCCCTATATAGGGGGCGGGCAGCCCCAGCATTTT
TRBV27,TRBD1,-,TRBJ2-7,CASSQGTGSYEQYF,TGTGCCAGCAGTCAGGGGACAGGCTCCTACGAGCAGTACTTC
TRBV4-3,-,-,TRBJ2-7,CASSQGGGTYEQYF,TGCGCCAGCAGCCAGGGAGGGGGTACCTACGAGCAGTACTTC
TRBV5-4,TRBD2,-,TRBJ2-5,CASSLRSGVQETQYF,TGTGCCAGCAGCTTGCGGAGCGGGGTCCAAGAGACCCAGTACTTC
TRBV9,-,-,TRBJ1-1,CASSVDRNTEAFF,TGTGCCAGCAGCGTCGACAGGAACACTGAAGCTTTCTTT
TRBV13,-,few,TRBJ1-4,CASSRRANEKLFF,TGTGCCAGCAGCCGGAGGGCTAATGAAAAACTGTTTTTT
TRBV2,-,-,TRBJ1-2,CASSSDINYGYTF,TGTGCCAGCAGTTCGGACATTAACTATGGCTACACCTTC
TRBV10-3,TRBD1,-,TRBJ2-1,CAISDRTGGNEQFF,TGTGCCATCAGTGATCGGACAGGGGGCAATGAGCAGTTCTTC
TRBV6-1,-,-,TRBJ2-2,CASRRDPNTGELFF,TGTGCCAGCAGACGGGACCCGAACACCGGGGAGCTGTTTTTT
TRBV9,TRBD1,few,TRBJ2-1,CASTKSGQAYNEQFF,TGTGCCAGCACCAAATCCGGACAGGCCTACAATGAGCAGTTCTTC
TRBV7-9,-,-,TRBJ2-2,CASKDPDGGTGELFF,TGTGCCAGCAAGGACCCGGACGGGGGCACCGGGGAGCTGTTTTTT
TRBV7-9,-,-,TRBJ1-1,CASSSGPSGTEAFF,TGTGCCAGCAGCTCCGGGCCCTCGGGCACTGAAGCTTTCTTT
TRBV7-2,-,-,TRBJ1-2,CASSLEASVGDGYTF,TGTGCCAGCAGCTTAGAGGCCAGCGTCGGAGATGGCTACACCTTC
TRBV28,-,-,TRBJ1-2,CASSLSLYGYTF,TGTGCCAGCAGTTTGAGTCTCTATGGCTACACCTTC
TRBV19,-,-,TRBJ1-5,CASSIAGTGSNQPQHF,TGTGCCAGTAGTATAGCCGGGACGGGTAGCAATCAGCCCCAGCATTTT
TRBV19,-,-,TRBJ2-2,CASSIGLTGELFF,TGTGCCAGTAGTATAGGGCTTACCGGGGAGCTGTTTTTT
TRBV4-1,-,few,TRBJ1-4,CASSRNNLGRVEKLFF,TGCGCCAGCAGCCGAAATAACCTTGGGAGGGTGGAAAAACTGTTTTTT
TRBV5-5,-,-,TRBJ2-7,CASSRGRSYEQYF,TGTGCCAGCAGCCGGGGACGGTCCTACGAGCAGTACTTC
TRBV7-9,-,-,TRBJ1-1,CASNPGINTEAFF,TGTGCCAGCAACCCAGGCATTAACACTGAAGCTTTCTTT
TRBV19,-,-,TRBJ1-2,CASREGFDYGYTF,TGTGCCAGTAGAGAGGGTTTCGACTATGGCTACACCTTC
TRBV4-2,TRBD2,-,TRBJ2-7,CASSQEGTSGGYEQYF,TGTGCCAGCAGCCAAGAAGGGACTAGCGGGGGCTACGAGCAGTACTTC
TRBV10-3,TRBD1,-,TRBJ1-1,CAIGGGRTEAFF,TGTGCCATCGGAGGGGGCAGGACTGAAGCTTTCTTT
TRBV6-1,-,-,TRBJ2-1,CASMRVRDSYNEQFF,TGTGCCAGCATGCGGGTTAGAGACTCCTACAATGAGCAGTTCTTC
TRBV5-1,-,-,TRBJ1-2,CASSFPGGYTF,TGCGCCAGCAGCTTCCCAGGAGGCTACACCTTC
TRBV5-1,TRBD1,-,TRBJ1-5,CASSPGDRSMEPQHF,TGCGCCAGCAGCCCAGGGGACAGAAGTATGGAGCCCCAGCATTTT